This passage covers 23 T cell receptor beta chains from one sample sequenced in a study of T cells in localized non-small cell lung cancer. Profiled with immunoSEQ multiplex PCR; TCRdb holds only in-frame clones, not every one. The sample shows roughly 71,000 clones, roughly nine tenths of them seen only once. The material was peripheral blood, obtained before any cancer treatment. All receptors derive from an older male donor with stage III squamous cell lung carcinoma.

The CDR3 DNA sequence: TGTGCCAGCTCCCTTAGGGACGAGCAGTACTTC. The encoded protein is CASSLRDEQYF. The J gene is TRBJ2-7, the V gene TRBV18, with D unclear. Germline V lookup: CDR1 KGHSH, CDR2 LQKENI. CDR3 length: 11 amino acids. With 6 bases removed from V and 5 bases from J, the gap between germline ends came to 8 bases.

In its sample, this clone ranks as medium-sized. The rearrangement joins TRBV5-6 to TRBJ1-2; 12 bases align to TRBD1. CDR1 and CDR2 (germline): SGHDT, YYEEEE. The CDR3 sequence is 16 residues long. Losses at the gene ends were 4 bases for V and 4 bases for J; bases not matched to a gene: 8. The CDR3 nucleotides read TGTGCCAGCAGCCCCCAGGGACAGGGGGCAATCTATGGCTACACCTTC. This gives the protein CASSPQGQGAIYGYTF.

This clone has just one count. The chain links TRBV4-2 to TRBJ1-2; tentative D call: TRBD1 (5 bases). This CDR3 is 14 amino acids long. From germline, CDR1 is LGHNA and CDR2 YNFKEQ. Deletions cut 5 bases from V and 8 bases from J, with 18 bases between. CDR3 sequence (DNA): TGTGCCAGCAGCGAGCTCCGGGACGGAGGCGGCTACACCTTC. Its protein product is CASSELRDGGGYTF.

The CDR3 nucleotides read TGTGCCAGCAGCGTCCGACAGGGAGAAGATACGCAGTATTTT. Translation gives CASSVRQGEDTQYF. V and J are TRBV9 and TRBJ2-3; TRBD1 matches 7 bases. The germline V gene encodes CDR1 SGDLS and CDR2 YYNGEE. J gave up 5 bases and V 2 bases, and 5 bases lay outside the gene matches. This CDR3 contains 14 residues.

The CDR3 bases are TGTGCCAGTAGTATATGGGGACGAGGTCAGCCCCAGCATTTT. This translates into CASSIWGRGQPQHF. The V call is TRBV19, the J call TRBJ1-5, with D possibly being TRBD1 (5 bases). V was cut by 2 bases and J by 6 bases, with 11 bases left in between. Germline V lookup: CDR1 LNHDA, CDR2 SQIVND (reference sequence). The CDR3 is 14 residues long.

The chain is built from TRBV9 and TRBJ1-3; weak D call: TRBD1 (5 bases). Per germline, CDR1 SGDLS and CDR2 YYNGEE. Trimming removed 4 bases at V and 0 bases at J, with 14 bases between. The CDR3 length is 16 residues. The CDR3 nucleotides are TGTGCCAGCAGCCTTACCTCGGACACCTCTGGAAACACCATATATTTT. Translating gives CASSLTSDTSGNTIYF.

The CDR3 here is CASSLKGENTEAFF. As DNA, the CDR3 is TGCGCCAGCAGCTTGAAGGGAGAGAACACTGAAGCTTTCTTT. The chain links TRBV5-1 to TRBJ1-1; D ambiguous. V lost 1 base and J lost 1, with 8 bases in between. The CDR3 is made up of 14 amino acids. Germline V CDR1 and CDR2: SGHRS, YFSETQ.

This clone has more than one count but fewer than ten. The rearrangement links TRBV6-1 to TRBJ1-2; 7 bases align to TRBD1. V dropped 7 bases and J dropped 4; count of bases not matched to a gene: 12. Per the germline V gene, CDR1 is MNHNS and CDR2 is SASEGT. The CDR3 sequence is 15 residues long. CDR3 DNA: TGTGCCAGCATCCAAGGGGAATCAGGGGGCTATGGCTACACCTTC. Its translation is CASIQGESGGYGYTF.

The V gene is TRBV7-9, the J gene TRBJ1-2; the D gene is possibly TRBD1 (5 bases). This CDR3 has 14 residues. The germline V gene has CDR1 SEHNR and CDR2 FQNEAQ (reference sequence). Trimming took 1 base from V and 8 from J, leaving 14 bases between them. In DNA form, the CDR3 reads TGTGCCAGCAGCTTAGATGGGGGAGGTTACGGCTACACCTTC. The encoded protein is CASSLDGGGYGYTF.

V gene TRBV27 combines with J gene TRBJ1-6, with D perhaps matching TRBD1 (5 bases). Trimming took off 6 bases at V and 3 bases at J, with 18 bases between the two ends. Germline CDR1 MNHEY, CDR2 SMNVEV (reference sequence). The CDR3 is 17 residues long. CDR3 coding DNA: TGTGCCAGCAGAAGCCCCGCACGGGGACTCTATAATTCACCCCTCCACTTT. Its protein is CASRSPARGLYNSPLHF.

The V gene is TRBV5-1, the J gene TRBJ2-3; 11 nucleotides line up with TRBD2. Germline CDR1 is SGHRS and CDR2 is YFSETQ. V lost 2 bases to trimming and J lost 3 bases; unmatched junction nucleotides: 5. The CDR3 covers 16 residues. CDR3 DNA sequence: TGCGCCAGCAGCTTTAGCGGGGGGGCCCGTACAGATACGCAGTATTTT. Translating gives CASSFSGGARTDTQYF.

The rearrangement links TRBV19 to TRBJ1-1; weak D call: TRBD1 (5 bases). V was clipped by 7 bases and J by 0 bases, with 15 bases between them. This CDR3 contains 15 residues. Germline lookup yields CDR1 LNHDA and CDR2 SQIVND (reference sequence). In DNA form, the CDR3 reads TGTGCCAGTACCGAGACCGGGGGGATGAACACTGAAGCTTTCTTT. Translating gives CASTETGGMNTEAFF.

The chain uses TRBV6-5 and TRBJ2-1, with TRBD2 matching over 14 bases. Germline values: CDR1 MNHEY, CDR2 SVGAGI. The CDR3 has 15 amino acids. The trim removed 6 bases at V and 10 bases at J, leaving 8 bases unmatched. The CDR3 nucleotides are TGTGCCAGCAGACCGACTAGCGGGGGGGCCAAAGAGCAGTTCTTC. Amino acid sequence: CASRPTSGGAKEQFF.

The V call is TRBV30, the J call TRBJ1-6; 8 positions agree with TRBD1. Germline V gene lookup returns CDR1 GTSNPN and CDR2 SVGIG (reference sequence). The CDR3 runs to 14 residues. J gave up 10 bases and V 5 bases, and 10 bases lay outside the gene matches. CDR3 coding DNA: TGTGCCTGGTCCCTGGACAGGGTGAACTCACCCCTCCACTTT. It translates to CAWSLDRVNSPLHF.

The J gene is TRBJ1-4, the V gene TRBV2, with D possibly matching TRBD1 (6 bases). The germline CDR1 and CDR2 sequences are SNHLY and FYNNEI. V was shortened by 8 bases and J by 4 bases, with 11 bases between the two germline ends. CDR3 length: 13 residues. The CDR3 protein is CASGQPYNEKLFF. CDR3 DNA: TGTGCCAGCGGACAGCCGTATAATGAAAAACTGTTTTTT.

The V and J genes are TRBV7-8 and TRBJ1-2; D ambiguous. In germline, CDR1 is SGHVS, CDR2 FQNEAQ. This CDR3 comprises 17 residues. The ends were cut back, 4 bases at V and 7 bases at J, with 25 bases in the middle. CDR3 sequence (DNA): TGTGCCAGCAGCTCTATGAAAGGAGTTGTTCTTTCTGCTGGCTACACCTTC. Amino acid sequence: CASSSMKGVVLSAGYTF.

CDR3 region: CASSLEGGSGANVLTF. CDR3 bases: TGTGCCAGCAGCTTAGAGGGGGGAAGTGGGGCCAACGTCCTGACTTTC. J is TRBJ2-6 and V is TRBV11-2; maybe TRBD2 (6 bases). Trimming shortened V by 0 bases and J by 3 bases, and 9 bases separated the two germline ends. The CDR3 length is 16 residues. Germline loops: CDR1 SGHAT, CDR2 FQNNGV.

The chain is built from TRBV7-9 and TRBJ2-7; TRBD1 matches at 9 bases. With 7 bases clipped from V and 3 bases from J, the junction kept 10 bases outside the gene matches. CDR1 and CDR2 from the germline V gene are SEHNR and FQNEAQ (reference sequence). This CDR3 comprises 15 residues. This CDR3 reads CASTQGGQGGYEQYV. The CDR3 region has the DNA TGTGCCAGCACCCAAGGGGGACAGGGCGGCTACGAGCAGTACGTC.

The V gene is TRBV4-1, the J gene TRBJ1-6; 10 positions match TRBD1. Per germline, CDR1 MGHRA and CDR2 YSYEKL. The J segment lost 4 bases and the V segment lost 0 bases, leaving 9 bases of the junction unmatched. This CDR3 spans 19 amino acids. CDR3 sequence reads: CASSQEMGQGTQYNSPLHF. CDR3 DNA sequence: TGCGCCAGCAGCCAAGAAATGGGACAGGGGACCCAGTATAATTCACCCCTCCACTTT.

The gene calls are TRBV7-9 and TRBJ1-4; D call uncertain. This CDR3 spans 13 amino acids. The ends were cut back, 1 base at V and 5 bases at J, with 5 bases in the middle. CDR1 and CDR2 from the germline V gene are SEHNR and FQNEAQ (reference sequence). Here the CDR3 DNA reads TGTGCCAGCAGCTTAGAACACAATGAAAAACTGTTTTTT. This gives the protein CASSLEHNEKLFF.

The chain is built from TRBV30 and TRBJ2-7, with TRBD1 identical over 9 bases. CDR1 GTSNPN and CDR2 SVGIG come from the germline V gene (reference sequence). With 7 bases clipped from V and 4 bases from J, the junction kept 5 bases outside the gene matches. The CDR3 covers 12 residues. The CDR3 reads CASQGAVYEQYF. Here the CDR3 DNA reads TGTGCCTCACAGGGGGCGGTTTACGAGCAGTACTTC.

This chain links TRBV7-9 with TRBJ2-7; 7 nucleotides match TRBD1. Germline V gene data show CDR1 as SEHNR and CDR2 as FQNEAQ (reference sequence). The CDR3 length is 14 residues. The junction had 6 bases not matched to a gene; V was cut back by 2 bases and J by 5 bases. The CDR3 bases are TGTGCCAGCAGCTTAAAAGACAGGGACCACGAGCAGTACTTC. Protein sequence: CASSLKDRDHEQYF.

This sequence joins TRBV15 and TRBJ2-5; 9 bases line up with TRBD2. CDR1 is LNHNV and CDR2 is YYDKDF in the germline V gene (reference sequence). The CDR3 length is 17 residues. With V trimmed by 1 base and J by 4 bases, 10 bases remained unmatched. The CDR3: CATSRAAGGGARETQYF. In nucleotides, the CDR3 is TGTGCCACCAGCAGAGCGGCGGGCGGGGGGGCGCGAGAGACCCAGTACTTC.